The 21 T cell receptor beta chains reported below all come from one sample, sequenced in a study of blood T cell repertoires in COVID-19 (dated by TCRdb to the early 2020s). Libraries were prepared through the immunoSEQ multiplex PCR assay. TCRdb holds this immuneACCESS table with in-frame rearrangements only. Some clones are missing; in checked studies, unresolved V genes explain under half, and the rest has no known cause. This sample holds about 370,000 clones; 80% to 90% were observed only once. The ten largest clonotypes hold 3% of the sample. The sample consisted of peripheral blood. These receptors all come from a woman in her thirties with COVID-19, enrolled during active disease.

The chain combines TRBV6-2 or TRBV6-3 with TRBJ1-1; maybe TRBD1 (6 bases). Trimming removed 6 bases at V and 6 bases at J, with 14 bases between. This CDR3 is 13 amino acids long. Germline values: CDR1 MNHEY, CDR2 SVGEGT. CDR3 region: CASSQQGDSEAFF. The CDR3 bases are TGTGCCAGCAGCCAACAGGGCGACTCTGAAGCTTTCTTT.

The chain recombines TRBV12-3 or TRBV12-4 with TRBJ1-1; maybe TRBD1 (5 bases). V gave up 6 bases and J gave up 1 base, with 9 bases separating them. This CDR3 has 13 residues. CDR3 sequence reads: CASSHGGNTEAFF. The DNA of the CDR3 is TGTGCCAGCAGCCACGGGGGGAACACTGAAGCTTTCTTT.

The rearrangement joins TRBV4-2 to TRBJ2-3, with TRBD2 as a possible D gene (6 bases). V dropped 4 bases and J dropped 0 bases, with 11 bases sitting between them. Germline values: CDR1 LGHNA, CDR2 YNFKEQ. The CDR3 runs to 15 residues. The CDR3 protein is CASSLEGPSTDTQYF. The CDR3 bases are TGTGCCAGCAGCCTGGAGGGGCCAAGCACAGATACGCAGTATTTT.

The chain recombines TRBV2 with TRBJ1-2; possibly TRBD1 for D (5 bases). This CDR3 region has 11 residues. Trimming shortened V by 8 bases and J by 2 bases, and 6 bases separated the two germline ends. Per the germline V gene, CDR1 is SNHLY and CDR2 is FYNNEI. CDR3 sequence (DNA): TGTGCCAGCGGGGGGAACTATGGCTACACCTTC. Translated, it gives CASGGNYGYTF.

The V gene is TRBV7-9, the J gene TRBJ1-2, with 8 bases matching TRBD1. Losses at the gene ends were 3 bases for V and 6 bases for J; bases not matched to a gene: 12. Germline CDR1 is SEHNR and CDR2 is FQNEAQ (reference sequence). This CDR3 has 16 residues. The CDR3 DNA sequence: TGTGCCAGCAGCTTCGGCTTAGCCCAGGGGGCGGATGGCTACACCTTC. Amino acid sequence: CASSFGLAQGADGYTF.

This chain links TRBV2 with TRBJ2-1, with 8 bases fitting TRBD2. Looked up from germline, CDR1 is SNHLY and CDR2 is FYNNEI. This CDR3 contains 17 residues. V shed 4 bases, J shed 1 base, and the junction held 9 bases outside the gene matches. CDR3 DNA sequence: TGTGCCAGCAGTGCCCCGCAGCGGGGGCCATCCTACAATGAGCAGTTCTTC. Its protein product is CASSAPQRGPSYNEQFF.

The chain joins TRBV2 to TRBJ2-5, with D maybe TRBD2 (5 bases). CDR3 size: 13 residues. In germline, CDR1 is SNHLY, CDR2 FYNNEI. V was pared by 3 bases and J by 5 bases, with 10 bases between. The CDR3 protein is CASSDRPGETQYF. CDR3 nucleotides: TGTGCCAGCAGTGACCGCCCGGGGGAGACCCAGTACTTC.

The chain links TRBV5-8 to TRBJ1-2, with 12 bases matching TRBD1. CDR3 size: 17 residues. V trimming: 1 base; J trimming: 2 bases; junction bases outside the gene matches: 6. Germline assignment: CDR1 SGHTS and CDR2 YDEGEE. The CDR3 sequence: CASSLFSGTGGNYGYTF. The CDR3 nucleotides read TGTGCCAGCAGCTTGTTTTCTGGGACAGGGGGCAACTATGGCTACACCTTC.

The CDR3 protein is CSVRQADTQYF. The CDR3 DNA reads TGCAGCGTCCGACAGGCAGATACGCAGTATTTT. This chain links TRBV29-1 with TRBJ2-3; possibly TRBD1 for D (6 bases). This CDR3 has 11 amino acids. Trimming removed 6 bases from V and 4 bases from J, with 8 bases in between. Germline lookup yields CDR1 SQVTM and CDR2 ANQGSEA.

CDR3 nucleotides: TGTGCCAGCAGTATACTATCCGACTATGGCTACACCTTC. It yields the protein CASSILSDYGYTF. This chain joins TRBV28 and TRBJ1-2; D remains ambiguous. Germline V gene lookup returns CDR1 MDHEN and CDR2 SYDVKM. Trimming stripped 5 bases from V and 3 bases from J, with 10 bases between. This CDR3 is built from 13 residues.

The gene calls are TRBV21-1 and TRBJ1-5. TRBV21-1 is termed a pseudogene. There are 14 residues in the CDR3. The CDR3 bases are TGTGCCAGCAGCAAACGAGGTTCAGCACAGCCCCAGCATTTT. Residues: CASSKRGSAQPQHF.

This chain uses TRBV5-4 with TRBJ1-4, with TRBD1 identical over 7 bases. CDR1 SGHNT and CDR2 YYREEE come from the germline V gene (reference sequence). This CDR3 is 17 amino acids long. The trim removed 4 bases at V and 2 bases at J, leaving 11 bases unmatched. CDR3 DNA: TGTGCCAGCAGCCAAGGGACAGACCTTTTGACTAATGAAAAACTGTTTTTT. This sequence encodes CASSQGTDLLTNEKLFF.

The rearrangement links TRBV7-8 to TRBJ2-3, with TRBD2 matching 9 bases. This CDR3 comprises 14 residues. J lost 5 bases, V lost 9 bases, and 9 bases had no gene match. Germline values: CDR1 SGHVS, CDR2 FQNEAQ. The CDR3 DNA reads TGTGCCAGAAGAAGTGGACTAGCGAGAGATACGCAGTATTTT. It encodes CARRSGLARDTQYF.

The genes are TRBV18 and TRBJ1-1; D is unclear. V was cut by 4 bases and J by 1 base, with 10 bases left in between. CDR3 length: 14 residues. Germline V gene sequence: CDR1 KGHSH, CDR2 LQKENI. The DNA of the CDR3 is TGTGCCAGCTCACTAGGACTCTCGAACACTGAAGCTTTCTTT. Translated: CASSLGLSNTEAFF.

The chain recombines TRBV10-3 with TRBJ2-3, with D possibly being TRBD2 (6 bases). The CDR3 has 14 residues. V gave up 6 bases and J gave up 0 bases, with 10 bases separating them. Per the germline V gene, CDR1 is ENHRY and CDR2 is SYGVKD. CDR3 sequence: CAIRGGGSTDTQYF. In DNA form, the CDR3 reads TGTGCCATCAGGGGTGGGGGGAGCACAGATACGCAGTATTTT.

The V and J genes are TRBV29-1 and TRBJ2-3, with 9 positions matching TRBD2. CDR3 length: 18 amino acids. The germline V gene has CDR1 SQVTM and CDR2 ANQGSEA. J gave up 2 bases and V 6 bases, and 18 bases lay outside the gene matches. The CDR3 sequence is CSVPGGLASVGSTDTQYF. The CDR3 DNA sequence: TGCAGCGTCCCGGGCGGACTAGCGTCCGTCGGTTCCACAGATACGCAGTATTTT.

The J gene is TRBJ2-3, the V gene TRBV7-2; D unclear. This CDR3 contains 15 residues. Trimming shortened V by 1 base and J by 4 bases, and 12 bases separated the two germline ends. Per the germline V gene, CDR1 is SGHTA and CDR2 is FQGNSA. The CDR3 DNA reads TGTGCCAGCAGCTTAGAGAGCAAGCGCGCAGATACGCAGTATTTT. Translated, it gives CASSLESKRADTQYF.

The V gene is TRBV15, the J gene TRBJ1-2; the match to TRBD1 covers 7 bases. V lost 5 bases to trimming and J lost 8 bases; unmatched junction nucleotides: 14. This CDR3 comprises 15 residues. The germline gives CDR1 LNHNV, CDR2 YYDKDF (reference sequence). CDR3 residues: CATSLGETGLGGYTF. CDR3 nucleotide sequence: TGTGCCACCAGCTTGGGTGAGACAGGGCTAGGGGGCTACACCTTC.

The sample holds a few counts of this clone. The J gene is TRBJ1-1, the V gene TRBV7-9, with D possibly matching TRBD1 (6 bases). Germline V CDR1 and CDR2: SEHNR, FQNEAQ (reference sequence). The V and J ends lost 6 bases and 5 bases respectively, with 16 bases between them. The CDR3 spans 14 residues. DNA for the CDR3: TGTGCCAGCAGTCGACAGGTCAGGAGTACTGAAGCTTTCTTT. Protein product: CASSRQVRSTEAFF.

The chain links TRBV7-8 to TRBJ2-6; the match to TRBD2 covers 10 bases. Germline CDR1 and CDR2: SGHVS and FQNEAQ. Trimming removed 3 bases from V and 3 bases from J; junction bases left unmatched: 20. This CDR3 has 22 residues. CDR3 bases: TGTGCCAGCAGCTTCGAAACGATCTGGGATTTGACTAGCGGGTATGGGGCCAACGTCCTGACTTTC. It translates to CASSFETIWDLTSGYGANVLTF.

The chain employs TRBV18 and TRBJ2-2; D is possibly TRBD2 (6 bases). V was trimmed by 2 bases and J by 3 bases, leaving 10 bases between them. The V gene's germline CDR1 is KGHSH and CDR2 LQKENI. CDR3 length: 15 residues. CDR3 nucleotide sequence: TGTGCCAGCTCACCATCGGGAGAAGACACCGGGGAGCTGTTTTTT. It codes for CASSPSGEDTGELFF.